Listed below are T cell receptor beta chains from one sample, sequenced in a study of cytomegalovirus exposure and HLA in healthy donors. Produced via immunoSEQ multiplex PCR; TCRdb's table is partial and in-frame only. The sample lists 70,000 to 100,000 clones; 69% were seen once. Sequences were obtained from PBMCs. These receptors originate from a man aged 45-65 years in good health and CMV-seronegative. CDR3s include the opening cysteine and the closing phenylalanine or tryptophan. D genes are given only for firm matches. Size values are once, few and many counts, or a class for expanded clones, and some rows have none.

CASSFPSGTGDTGELFF TGTGCCAGCAGTTTTCCATCCGGGACAGGGGACACCGGGGAGCTGTTTTTT TRBD1 NA TRBJ2-2 TRBV7-9
CAWSVRRSSGNTIYF TGTGCCTGGAGTGTACGCAGATCCTCTGGAAACACCATATATTTT NA NA TRBJ1-3 TRBV30
CATGPLAGYYNEQFF TGTGCCACCGGGCCACTAGCGGGATACTACAATGAGCAGTTCTTC TRBD2 NA TRBJ2-1 TRBV10-3
CASRPVSGFGYTF TGTGCCAGCAGGCCCGTGTCAGGGTTTGGCTACACCTTC NA NA TRBJ1-2 TRBV6-5
CASSLTHRGDEKLFF TGCGCCAGCAGCTTGACCCACAGGGGAGATGAAAAACTGTTTTTT TRBD1 NA TRBJ1-4 TRBV5-1
CASSPGEEGANVLTF TGTGCCAGCAGCCCTGGGGAGGAAGGGGCCAACGTCCTGACTTTC NA NA TRBJ2-6 TRBV4-2
CASTSTGELFF TGTGCCAGCACCTCGACCGGGGAGCTGTTTTTT NA NA TRBJ2-2 TRBV7-6
CASSLAGRSGNTIYF TGTGCCAGCAGCTTAGCGGGGCGGTCTGGAAACACCATATATTTT NA NA TRBJ1-3 TRBV7-8
CASSSRVGTSPGELFF TGTGCTAGCAGCTCTAGGGTCGGGACTAGCCCCGGGGAGCTGTTTTTT TRBD2 NA TRBJ2-2 TRBV7-7
CASSQDSGGANEQFF TGTGCCAGCAGCCAAGATAGCGGGGGGGCCAATGAGCAGTTCTTC TRBD2 few TRBJ2-1 TRBV4-2
CASSPGFSGNTIYF TGTGCCAGCAGTCCAGGATTCTCTGGAAACACCATATATTTT NA NA TRBJ1-3 TRBV6-5
CASSPLTSGSYNEQFF TGTGCCAGCAGCCCGTTGACTAGCGGGAGCTACAATGAGCAGTTCTTC TRBD2 NA TRBJ2-1 TRBV4-2
CASSSWTGMNEKLFF TGTGCCAGCAGCTCGTGGACAGGGATGAATGAAAAACTGTTTTTT TRBD1 few TRBJ1-4 TRBV9
CASSQDRRGGTDTQYF TGCGCCAGCAGCCAAGATCGGAGGGGCGGCACAGATACGCAGTATTTT NA NA TRBJ2-3 TRBV4-3
CASSVSSSGTDTQYF TGTGCCAGCAGCGTATCTAGCAGCGGCACAGATACGCAGTATTTT NA NA TRBJ2-3 TRBV9
CASRGEQGSSGSDEQFF TGTGCCAGCAGGGGGGAACAGGGTAGTAGCGGGAGCGATGAGCAGTTCTTC TRBD2 NA TRBJ2-1 TRBV25-1
CASSLYGKTTGKLFF TGTGCCAGCAGCTTATACGGGAAGACTACTGGAAAACTGTTTTTT NA NA TRBJ1-4 TRBV7-2
CASSQAGTRSYEQYF TGCGCCAGCAGCCAGGCCGGGACTAGATCCTACGAGCAGTACTTC TRBD2 few TRBJ2-7 TRBV5-1
CASSMATGVNEKLFF TGCGCCAGCAGCATGGCGACAGGGGTGAATGAAAAACTGTTTTTT TRBD1 NA TRBJ1-4 TRBV5-1
CASSQDPLAGGPSLGAFEQYF TGCGCCAGCAGCCAAGACCCCCTAGCGGGGGGCCCTTCACTCGGTGCTTTCGAGCAGTACTTC TRBD2 NA TRBJ2-7 TRBV4-3
CASSSGGTYPTDTQYF TGCGCCAGCAGCTCGGGTGGGACTTACCCCACAGATACGCAGTATTTT NA NA TRBJ2-3 TRBV5-1
CASSYSPGANQPQHF TGTGCCAGCAGTTACTCCCCAGGGGCCAATCAGCCCCAGCATTTT NA NA TRBJ1-5 TRBV6-5
CASSSPPPDYNEKLFF TGTGCCAGCAGCTCCCCCCCGCCAGACTATAATGAAAAACTGTTTTTT NA NA TRBJ1-4 TRBV7-9
CASSLQGAFEKLFF TGTGCCAGCAGCTTACAGGGGGCTTTTGAAAAACTGTTTTTT TRBD1 few TRBJ1-4 TRBV5-6
CASSARQGPNTEAFF TGTGCCAGCAGCGCCCGACAGGGGCCGAACACTGAAGCTTTCTTT TRBD1 NA TRBJ1-1 TRBV7-2
CASSERQGSGNTIYF TGTGCCAGCAGCGAGAGACAGGGATCTGGAAACACCATATATTTT TRBD1 NA TRBJ1-3 TRBV11-2
CASSPRGGVYEQYF TGTGCCAGTAGTCCCCGGGGAGGGGTATACGAGCAGTACTTC TRBD2 NA TRBJ2-7 TRBV19
CASSVGLEAFNEQFF TGTGCCAGCAGCGTAGGACTCGAGGCCTTTAATGAGCAGTTCTTC NA few TRBJ2-1 TRBV9
CASSTISGGVGNQPQHF TGTGCCAGTAGTACAATTTCAGGGGGCGTGGGTAATCAGCCCCAGCATTTT TRBD1 few TRBJ1-5 TRBV19
CASSSGTNTEAFF TGCGCCAGCAGCTCTGGGACAAACACTGAAGCTTTCTTT NA NA TRBJ1-1 TRBV5-1
CASSLRGNPSYEQYF TGCGCCAGCAGCTTGAGGGGTAACCCTTCCTACGAGCAGTACTTC NA NA TRBJ2-7 TRBV5-1
CASRGGHGLAEGDTQYF TGTGCCAGCAGGGGGGGGCATGGGCTAGCGGAGGGAGATACGCAGTATTTT NA NA TRBJ2-3 TRBV27
CASSLGTGNNSPLHF TGCGCCAGCAGCCTGGGGACAGGTAACAATTCACCCCTCCACTTT TRBD1 NA TRBJ1-6 TRBV5-1
CASSPGSDRGRGGYTF TGTGCCAGCAGCCCCGGGTCGGACAGGGGCCGTGGTGGCTACACCTTC TRBD1 few TRBJ1-2 TRBV5-5
CASSLPGTGSHEQYF TGTGCCAGCAGTCTACCCGGGACAGGATCGCACGAGCAGTACTTC TRBD1 NA TRBJ2-7 TRBV27
CASSLGGLVQFF TGTGCCAGCAGCTTAGGGGGACTAGTCCAGTTCTTC TRBD2 NA TRBJ2-1 TRBV7-2
CASSQRLYTDTQYF TGTGCCAGCAGTCAGCGACTATACACAGATACGCAGTATTTT NA NA TRBJ2-3 TRBV6-5
CASSPGTSGSVGELFF TGCGCCAGCAGCCCCGGGACTAGCGGGAGTGTCGGGGAGCTGTTTTTT TRBD2 NA TRBJ2-2 TRBV5-1
CASSLTGNTQYF TGTGCCAGCAGCTTAACCGGGAATACGCAGTATTTT NA NA TRBJ2-3 TRBV7-3
CASSWWTGSNQPQHF TGCGCCAGCAGCTGGTGGACAGGGAGCAATCAGCCCCAGCATTTT TRBD1 NA TRBJ1-5 TRBV5-1
CASSQRQGRTGEAFF TGTGCCAGTAGTCAGCGACAAGGGAGGACGGGTGAAGCTTTCTTT NA once TRBJ1-1 TRBV19
CASSTRDRGDTGANVLTF TGTGCCAGCAGCACCCGGGACAGGGGAGACACTGGGGCCAACGTCCTGACTTTC TRBD1 NA TRBJ2-6 TRBV7-9
CASSIGTGRDQPQHF TGTGCCAGTAGTATCGGGACAGGGAGGGATCAGCCCCAGCATTTT TRBD1 NA TRBJ1-5 TRBV19
CASSTDRAQPQHF TGTGCCAGCAGCACAGACAGGGCCCAGCCCCAGCATTTT TRBD1 NA TRBJ1-5 TRBV7-8
CASGTLGLAGSYNEQFF TGCGCCAGCGGGACCTTGGGGCTAGCGGGCTCCTACAATGAGCAGTTCTTC TRBD2 NA TRBJ2-1 TRBV5-1
CASRKTGGLGETQYF TGCGCCAGCAGGAAGACAGGGGGGTTGGGGGAGACCCAGTACTTC TRBD1 NA TRBJ2-5 TRBV5-1
CASSSWTGTYEQYF TGTGCCAGCAGCTCTTGGACAGGAACCTACGAGCAGTACTTC TRBD1 NA TRBJ2-7 TRBV5-4
CASSLGEAGELFF TGCGCCAGCAGCTTGGGCGAAGCCGGGGAGCTGTTTTTT NA NA TRBJ2-2 TRBV5-1
CASSLGTRESQPQHF TGTGCCAGCAGCCTCGGGACGCGGGAAAGCCAGCCCCAGCATTTT NA NA TRBJ1-5 TRBV7-2
CASSRYPGQVLGF TGTGCCAGCAGTCGATATCCGGGACAGGTTTTAGGTTTT TRBD1 once TRBJ1-5 TRBV28
CAWSVYKGGTGLYNEQFF TGTGCCTGGAGTGTATACAAAGGAGGGACAGGTCTCTACAATGAGCAGTTCTTC TRBD1 NA TRBJ2-1 TRBV30